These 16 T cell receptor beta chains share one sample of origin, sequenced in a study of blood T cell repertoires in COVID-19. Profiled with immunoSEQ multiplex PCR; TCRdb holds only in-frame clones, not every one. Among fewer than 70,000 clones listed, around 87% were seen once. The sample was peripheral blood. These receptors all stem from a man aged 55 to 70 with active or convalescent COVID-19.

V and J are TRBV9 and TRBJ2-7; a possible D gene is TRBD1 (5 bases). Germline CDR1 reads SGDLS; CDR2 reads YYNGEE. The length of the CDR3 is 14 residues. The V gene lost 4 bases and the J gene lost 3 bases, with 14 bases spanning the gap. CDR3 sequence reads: CASSRSDRVYEQYF. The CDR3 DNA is TGTGCCAGCAGCCGAAGCGACAGAGTCTACGAGCAGTACTTC.

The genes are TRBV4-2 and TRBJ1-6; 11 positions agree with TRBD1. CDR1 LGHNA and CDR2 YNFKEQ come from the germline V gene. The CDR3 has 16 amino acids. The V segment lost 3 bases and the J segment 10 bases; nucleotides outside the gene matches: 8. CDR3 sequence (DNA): TGTGCCAGCAGCCAGGGGAGGGACAGGGGGTACTCACCCCTCCACTTT. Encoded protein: CASSQGRDRGYSPLHF.

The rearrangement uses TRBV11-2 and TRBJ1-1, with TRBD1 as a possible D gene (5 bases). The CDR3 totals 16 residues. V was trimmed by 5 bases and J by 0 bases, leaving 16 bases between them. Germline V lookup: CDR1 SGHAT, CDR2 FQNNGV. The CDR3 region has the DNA TGTGCCAGCAGCGGGGGGTATGGGGCGCTGAACACTGAAGCTTTCTTT. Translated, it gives CASSGGYGALNTEAFF.

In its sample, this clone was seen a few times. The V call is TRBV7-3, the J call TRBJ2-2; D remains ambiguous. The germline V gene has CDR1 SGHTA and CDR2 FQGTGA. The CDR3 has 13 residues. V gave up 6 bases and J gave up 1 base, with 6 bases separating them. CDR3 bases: TGTGCCAGCAGTAACAAGAACACCGGGGAGCTGTTTTTT. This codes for CASSNKNTGELFF. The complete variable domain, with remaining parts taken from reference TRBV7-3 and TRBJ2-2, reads GAGVSQTPSNKVTEKGKYVELRCDPISGHTALYWYRQSLGQGPEFLIYFQGTGAADDSGLPNDRFFAVRPEGSVSTLKIQRTERGDSAVYLCASSNKNTGELFFGEGSRLTVL.

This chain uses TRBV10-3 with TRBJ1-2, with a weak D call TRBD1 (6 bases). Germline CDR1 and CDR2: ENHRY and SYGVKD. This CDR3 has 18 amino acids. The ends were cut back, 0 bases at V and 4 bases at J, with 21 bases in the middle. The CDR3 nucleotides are TGTGCCATCAGTGAGTCGAGTGCCGGACAGCAGAGTTTCTATGGCTACACCTTC. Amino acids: CAISESSAGQQSFYGYTF.

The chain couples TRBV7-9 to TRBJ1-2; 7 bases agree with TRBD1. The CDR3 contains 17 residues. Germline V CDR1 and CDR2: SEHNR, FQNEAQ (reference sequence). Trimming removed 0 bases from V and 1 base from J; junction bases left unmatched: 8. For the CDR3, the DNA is TGTGCCAGCAGCTTAGCGGGGCGACAGGGAGTTAACTATGGCTACACCTTC. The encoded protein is CASSLAGRQGVNYGYTF.

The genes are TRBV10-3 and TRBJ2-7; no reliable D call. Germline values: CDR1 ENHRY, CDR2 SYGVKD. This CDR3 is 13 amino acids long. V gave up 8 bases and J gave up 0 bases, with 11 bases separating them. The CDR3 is CAIGDSISYEQYF. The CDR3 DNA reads TGTGCCATCGGCGACTCCATCTCCTACGAGCAGTACTTC.

The CDR3 sequence is CASSIGGRLAGLYNEQFF. CDR3 DNA: TGTGCCAGTAGTATAGGCGGGAGACTAGCGGGTCTCTACAATGAGCAGTTCTTC. The chain links TRBV19 to TRBJ2-1; 10 positions match TRBD2. V lost 1 base to trimming and J lost 3 bases; unmatched junction nucleotides: 9. Germline-derived CDR1 and CDR2 are LNHDA and SQIVND (reference sequence). CDR3 size: 18 residues.

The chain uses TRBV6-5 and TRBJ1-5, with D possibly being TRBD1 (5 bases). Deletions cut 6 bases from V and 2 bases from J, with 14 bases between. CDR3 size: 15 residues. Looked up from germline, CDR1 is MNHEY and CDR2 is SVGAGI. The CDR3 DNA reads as TGTGCCAGCAGCTGGGGGGGGACGGGCAATCAGCCCCAGCATTTT. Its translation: CASSWGGTGNQPQHF.

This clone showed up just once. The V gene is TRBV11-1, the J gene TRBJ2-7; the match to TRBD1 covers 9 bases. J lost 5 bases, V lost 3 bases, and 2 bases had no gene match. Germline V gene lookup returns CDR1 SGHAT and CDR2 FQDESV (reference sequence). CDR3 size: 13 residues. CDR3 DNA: TGTGCCAGCAGCTTCGACAGGGGGAACGAGCAGTACTTC. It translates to CASSFDRGNEQYF.

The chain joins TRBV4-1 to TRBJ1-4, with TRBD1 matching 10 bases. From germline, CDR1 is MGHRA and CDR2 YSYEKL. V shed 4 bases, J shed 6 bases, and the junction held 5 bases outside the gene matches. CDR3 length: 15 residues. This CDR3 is CASSRQGTGDEKLFF. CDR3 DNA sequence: TGCGCCAGCAGCCGCCAGGGGACAGGGGATGAAAAACTGTTTTTT.

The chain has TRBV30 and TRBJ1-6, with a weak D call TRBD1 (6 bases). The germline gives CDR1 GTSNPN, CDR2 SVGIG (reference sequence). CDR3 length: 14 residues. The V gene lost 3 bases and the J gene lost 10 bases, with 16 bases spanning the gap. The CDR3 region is CAWSTRGPRSPLHF. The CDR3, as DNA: TGTGCCTGGAGCACCAGGGGCCCTCGATCACCCCTCCACTTT.

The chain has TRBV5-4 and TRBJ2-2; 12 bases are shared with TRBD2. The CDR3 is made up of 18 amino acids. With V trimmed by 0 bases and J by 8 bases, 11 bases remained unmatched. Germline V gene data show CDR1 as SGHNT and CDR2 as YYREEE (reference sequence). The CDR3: CASSLGPPGLAGIGELFF. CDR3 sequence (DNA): TGTGCCAGCAGCTTGGGACCCCCGGGACTAGCGGGTATAGGGGAGCTGTTTTTT.

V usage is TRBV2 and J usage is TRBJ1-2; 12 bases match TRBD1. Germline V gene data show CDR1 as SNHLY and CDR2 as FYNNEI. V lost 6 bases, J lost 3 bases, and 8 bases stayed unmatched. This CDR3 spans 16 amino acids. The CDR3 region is CASRPGQGALDYGYTF. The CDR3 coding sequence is TGTGCCAGCAGACCGGGACAGGGGGCCCTGGACTATGGCTACACCTTC.

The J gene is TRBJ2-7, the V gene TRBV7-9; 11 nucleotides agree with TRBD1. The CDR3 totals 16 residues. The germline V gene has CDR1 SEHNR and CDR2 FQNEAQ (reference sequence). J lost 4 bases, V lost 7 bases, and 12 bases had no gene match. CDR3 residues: CASIYTGQGANYEQYF. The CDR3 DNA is TGTGCCAGCATTTACACCGGACAGGGGGCTAATTACGAGCAGTACTTC.

The CDR3 sequence: CASSLVGEKNYGYTF. CDR3 in DNA: TGCGCCAGCAGCTTAGTCGGGGAAAAGAACTATGGCTACACCTTC. The rearrangement links TRBV5-1 to TRBJ1-2; no clear D gene. The CDR3 is 15 residues long. The V and J ends lost 2 bases and 2 bases respectively, with 13 bases between them. CDR1 and CDR2 (germline): SGHRS, YFSETQ.